Listed below are T cell receptor beta chains from one sample, sequenced in a study of T cells after somatic rescue of genetic block. Data came from immunoSEQ multiplex PCR; TCRdb stores just in-frame clones and leaves some out. The data show 110,000 or so clones, with about 93% seen just once and about 1.5% held by the top ten. Specimen: peripheral blood mononuclear cells (PBMCs). All receptors derive from a woman aged 18-30 years. Each CDR3 is given with its conserved first and last residue. The D gene is left open where the match is weak. Only some rows state a clone size, as once, few, many or a class for expanded clones.

V gene	clone size	J gene	D gene	CDR3 DNA	CDR3 protein
TRBV6-5	-	TRBJ1-1	-	TGTGCCAGCAGGGAACCCGGGACGGAGAACACTGAAGCTTTCTTT	CASREPGTENTEAFF
TRBV21-1	-	TRBJ1-5	-	TGTGCCAGTTATAGGGGACACAGCAATCAGCCCCAGCATTTT	CASYRGHSNQPQHF
TRBV4-1	-	TRBJ2-7	-	TGCGCCAGCAGCCGCCCTGGGGGAAGATACGAGCAGTACTTC	CASSRPGGRYEQYF
TRBV7-2	-	TRBJ2-5	TRBD2	TGTGCCAGCAGCTCTAGCGGGGGGGCCGGTGAGACCCAGTACTTC	CASSSSGGAGETQYF
TRBV11-2	-	TRBJ2-7	TRBD1	TGTGCCAGCAGCTTAACCGGACAGGGGGCTTCCTACGAGCAGTACTTC	CASSLTGQGASYEQYF
TRBV7-6	once	TRBJ2-3	-	TGTGCCAGCAGCAGGGGATACGGGGCTCATACGCAGTATTTT	CASSRGYGAHTQYF
TRBV9	once	TRBJ2-5	TRBD2	TGTGCCAGCAGCGTAGCGGTAGCGGGGGGAGAGACCCAGTACTTC	CASSVAVAGGETQYF
TRBV5-8	-	TRBJ1-1	-	TGTGCCAGCAGCAGAAAGGGCCGCGGGAGTATTATGAACACTGAAGCTTTCTTT	CASSRKGRGSIMNTEAFF
TRBV5-4	-	TRBJ2-7	-	TGTGCCAGCAGCCTCCGGGACAACGCCTACGAGCAGTACTTC	CASSLRDNAYEQYF
TRBV27	-	TRBJ1-1	-	TGTGCCAGCTGCCGGACAGTGAACACTGAAGCTTTCTTT	CASCRTVNTEAFF
TRBV6-5	few	TRBJ1-1	-	TGTGCCAGCAGTTACTTCGGTAGGGACACTGAAGCTTTCTTT	CASSYFGRDTEAFF
TRBV5-1	-	TRBJ1-1	-	TGCGCCAGTGAAGGAGGTTCGAACACTGAAGCTTTCTTT	CASEGGSNTEAFF
TRBV11-2	-	TRBJ2-3	TRBD1	TGTGCCAGCAGCCCCACAGGGGCTAGCACAGATACGCAGTATTTT	CASSPTGASTDTQYF
TRBV10-3	few	TRBJ1-6	-	TGTGCCATCAGGCGACAGGACTCACCCCTCCACTTT	CAIRRQDSPLHF
TRBV28	-	TRBJ2-2	TRBD1	TGTGCCAGCAGTCCCCACCGACAGGGGGCCGGGGAGCTGTTTTTT	CASSPHRQGAGELFF
TRBV11-3	few	TRBJ1-2	-	TGTGCCAGCAGCCATTCGGGCGGCTACACCTTC	CASSHSGGYTF
TRBV29-1	few	TRBJ1-1	-	TGCAGCGTTGAAGGGGGAGTGGGGGAGGGCACTGAAGCTTTCTTT	CSVEGGVGEGTEAFF
TRBV27	-	TRBJ1-1	-	TGTGCCAGCAGTCCCGGGAAGGGGCGATCTGAAGCTTTCTTT	CASSPGKGRSEAFF
TRBV13	-	TRBJ1-1	TRBD1	TGTGCCAGCAGCCCGAAGGACAGGGGGCCTGAAGCTTTCTTT	CASSPKDRGPEAFF
TRBV7-2	-	TRBJ1-2	-	TGTGCCAGCAGCTTAAACTATGGCTACACCTTC	CASSLNYGYTF
TRBV15	-	TRBJ1-2	-	TGTGCCACCAGCAGAGATCTGGACTATGGCTACACCTTC	CATSRDLDYGYTF
TRBV5-1	-	TRBJ1-1	-	TGCGCCAGCAGCTTGGACAGGGTTCGAAAACCTGAAGCTTTCTTT	CASSLDRVRKPEAFF
TRBV9	once	TRBJ2-2	TRBD1	TGTGCCAGCAGCGTAGGCACAGGGGCGAACACCGGGGAGCTGTTTTTT	CASSVGTGANTGELFF
TRBV4-3	-	TRBJ2-2	TRBD1	TGCGCCAGCAGCCAACAGACAGGGGCAGGGGACGGGGAGCTGTTTTTT	CASSQQTGAGDGELFF
TRBV5-8	-	TRBJ1-5	-	TGTGCCAGCAGCTTGGACAGTGTTAATCAGCCCCAGCATTTT	CASSLDSVNQPQHF
TRBV6-5	-	TRBJ2-7	-	TGTGCCAGCAGTTACGGGGGAGTCTACGAGCAGTACTTC	CASSYGGVYEQYF
TRBV12-5	-	TRBJ2-5	-	TGTGCTAGTGGTTTTATGGCGGGGGCCGGTCAAGAGACCCAGTACTTC	CASGFMAGAGQETQYF
TRBV30	-	TRBJ1-5	-	TGTGCCTGGAGTCTACAGGGCAATCAGCCCCAGCATTTT	CAWSLQGNQPQHF
TRBV19	-	TRBJ2-1	-	TGTGCCAGTAGTACCGGGCCCGGAGATGAGCAGTTCTTC	CASSTGPGDEQFF
TRBV5-4	-	TRBJ1-1	-	TGTGCCAGCAGCTTCATGGGGGTAAACACTGAAGCTTTCTTT	CASSFMGVNTEAFF
TRBV6-1	-	TRBJ1-5	TRBD1	TGTGCCAGCAGAGGGACAGGGGGTCAGCCCCAGCATTTT	CASRGTGGQPQHF
TRBV19	-	TRBJ2-2	TRBD2	TGTGCCAGTAGTCCCGGACTAGCGGGGGCCACGAACACCGGGGAGCTGTTTTTT	CASSPGLAGATNTGELFF
TRBV7-2	-	TRBJ2-3	TRBD2	TGTGCCAGCAGCTTCGATAGCGGGGGCACAGATACGCAGTATTTT	CASSFDSGGTDTQYF
TRBV9	-	TRBJ2-2	-	TGTGCCAGCGCCACTGGAGGGGGCCGAAACACCGGGGAGCTGTTTTTT	CASATGGGRNTGELFF
TRBV19	-	TRBJ1-1	-	TGTGCCAGTAGTGAAATATGGGGGCCTACTGAAGCTTTCTTT	CASSEIWGPTEAFF
TRBV6-5	-	TRBJ2-3	-	TGTGCCAGCCGCCCGGGACTCCCCGCCGGTACGCAGTATTTT	CASRPGLPAGTQYF
TRBV7-2	-	TRBJ1-1	-	TGTGCCAGCAGCTTAGTCGGCGACACTGAAGCTTTCTTT	CASSLVGDTEAFF
TRBV18	-	TRBJ2-1	-	TGTGCCAGCTCACCGGGGAGCAGCTCCTACAATGAGCAGTTCTTC	CASSPGSSSYNEQFF
TRBV30	-	TRBJ1-2	-	TGTGCCTGGAGTGTACCAGGAATCTATGGCTACACCTTC	CAWSVPGIYGYTF
TRBV5-4	-	TRBJ1-3	-	TGTGCCAGCAGCTTACCGTCCGATCAGAGCTCTGGAAACACCATATATTTT	CASSLPSDQSSGNTIYF
TRBV6-1	-	TRBJ1-2	-	TGTGCCAGCAGTATGGGGGCTAACTATGGCTACACCTTC	CASSMGANYGYTF
TRBV4-2	-	TRBJ1-4	-	TGTGCCAGCAGCCCCCCGGACAGAGCTAATGAAAAACTGTTTTTT	CASSPPDRANEKLFF
TRBV28	-	TRBJ2-1	TRBD2	TGTGCCAGCAGTTTAACAGCGGGGGGTCAATACAATGAGCAGTTCTTC	CASSLTAGGQYNEQFF
TRBV6-1	-	TRBJ1-1	-	TGTGCCAGCATCCGGGGAGTGAACACTGAAGCTTTCTTT	CASIRGVNTEAFF
TRBV9	-	TRBJ2-5	TRBD2	TGTGCCAGCAGCGTAGGGCTAGCGGGGGTGGAAGAGACCCAGTACTTC	CASSVGLAGVEETQYF
TRBV15	-	TRBJ1-2	-	TGTGCCACCAGCAGGCGGACAGATCTATATGGCTACACCTTC	CATSRRTDLYGYTF
TRBV21-1	-	TRBJ2-5	-	TGTGCCAGCAGCACTGGGACAGACCAAGAGACCCAGTACTTC	CASSTGTDQETQYF
TRBV5-6	-	TRBJ1-1	-	TGTGCCAGCAGCAAGGTCGACAGGAGAGACACTGAAGCTTTCTTT	CASSKVDRRDTEAFF
TRBV7-2	-	TRBJ2-5	TRBD1	TGTGCCAGCAGCACGCTGGGACAGGGGGCAGGAGAGACCCAGTACTTC	CASSTLGQGAGETQYF
TRBV5-6	-	TRBJ1-1	-	TGTGCCAGCAGCTTGGGGTCGGCCGGGTTGAACACTGAAGCTTTCTTT	CASSLGSAGLNTEAFF